One sample yielded the 8 T cell receptor beta chains listed below, sequenced in a study of cytomegalovirus exposure and HLA in healthy donors. This PCR relied on a set of 60 Vbeta primers and 13 Jbeta primers. Sequencing used immunoSEQ multiplex PCR; TCRdb keeps in-frame clones, though not all of them. Of about 160,000 clones in the sample, approximately 84% were seen once. The specimen was PBMCs. Source of these receptors: a man aged 18 to 29 in good health and CMV-seropositive.

The genes are TRBV9 and TRBJ1-1, with 7 bases identical to TRBD1. The trim removed 3 bases at V and 4 bases at J, leaving 9 bases unmatched. From germline, CDR1 is SGDLS and CDR2 YYNGEE. This CDR3 spans 15 amino acids. The CDR3 DNA sequence: TGTGCCAGCAGCGGCTCAGGGACAGTTACCACTGAAGCTTTCTTT. Amino acids: CASSGSGTVTTEAFF.

This chain joins TRBV6-6 and TRBJ1-2, with D perhaps TRBD1 (6 bases). CDR3 length: 12 amino acids. V gave up 5 bases and J gave up 5 bases, with 9 bases separating them. Germline V gene sequence: CDR1 MNHNY, CDR2 SVGAGI (reference sequence). CDR3 DNA: TGTGCCAGCAGTAAGCAGGGGTATGGCTACACCTTC. It is translated as CASSKQGYGYTF.

The J gene is TRBJ1-6, the V gene TRBV5-6; D not resolved. The ends were cut back, 1 base at V and 5 bases at J, with 7 bases in the middle. Germline CDR1 reads SGHDT; CDR2 reads YYEEEE. The CDR3 consists of 14 residues. The CDR3 protein is CASSLSGHNSPLHF. CDR3 bases: TGTGCCAGCAGCTTGTCTGGGCATAATTCACCCCTCCACTTT.

The V call is TRBV5-4, the J call TRBJ1-1; D gene ambiguous. Germline V gene data show CDR1 as SGHNT and CDR2 as YYREEE (reference sequence). Trimming took 1 base from V and 1 from J, leaving 11 bases between them. The CDR3 totals 15 residues. The CDR3 sequence: CASSLSREQNTEAFF. In DNA, the CDR3 is TGTGCCAGCAGCTTGTCCCGGGAACAGAACACTGAAGCTTTCTTT. The full variable domain, in which reference TRBV5-4 and TRBJ1-1 provide the parts outside the CDR3, is ETGVTQSPTHLIKTRGQQVTLRCSSQSGHNTVSWYQQALGQGPQFIFQYYREEENGRGNFPPRFSGLQFPNYSSELNVNALELDDSALYLCASSLSREQNTEAFFGQGTRLTVV.

The CDR3 sequence is CASSLYYPGTGDFNQPQHF. The CDR3 bases are TGTGCCAGCAGTTTATACTACCCGGGGACAGGAGATTTCAATCAGCCCCAGCATTTT. The chain carries TRBV27 and TRBJ1-5; TRBD1 matches 8 bases. Germline V gene sequence: CDR1 MNHEY, CDR2 SMNVEV (reference sequence). The CDR3 consists of 19 residues. J lost 3 bases, V lost 1 base, and 14 bases had no gene match.

V usage is TRBV2 and J usage is TRBJ1-1; D not resolved. Germline CDR1 and CDR2: SNHLY and FYNNEI. The CDR3 length is 13 residues. V was cut by 5 bases and J by 0 bases, with 7 bases left in between. The chain's CDR3 is CASSLALNTEAFF. For the CDR3, the DNA is TGTGCCAGCAGTCTTGCGTTGAACACTGAAGCTTTCTTT. Variable domain in full (rest from reference TRBV2 and TRBJ1-1): EPEVTQTPSHQVTQMGQEVILRCVPISNHLYFYWYRQILGQKVEFLVSFYNNEISEKSEIFDDQFSVERPDGSNFTLKIRSTKLEDSAMYFCASSLALNTEAFFGQGTRLTVV.

The chain carries TRBV5-4 and TRBJ2-5; D is possibly TRBD1 (6 bases). This CDR3 comprises 14 residues. CDR1 SGHNT and CDR2 YYREEE come from the germline V gene (reference sequence). V was trimmed by 2 bases and J by 7 bases, leaving 15 bases between them. CDR3 coding DNA: TGTGCCAGCAGCTTTAAAAACAGGGAAGGGACCCAGTACTTC. This sequence encodes CASSFKNREGTQYF.

The chain joins TRBV5-1 to TRBJ1-6; no reliable D call. The CDR3 runs to 16 residues. Between the trimmed V and J ends, which lost 4 bases and 4 bases, there was a span of 15 bases. Germline V gene data show CDR1 as SGHRS and CDR2 as YFSETQ. The CDR3 here is CASSPEPLEYNSPLHF. The CDR3 DNA follows: TGCGCCAGCAGCCCCGAGCCCCTAGAATATAATTCACCCCTCCACTTT.